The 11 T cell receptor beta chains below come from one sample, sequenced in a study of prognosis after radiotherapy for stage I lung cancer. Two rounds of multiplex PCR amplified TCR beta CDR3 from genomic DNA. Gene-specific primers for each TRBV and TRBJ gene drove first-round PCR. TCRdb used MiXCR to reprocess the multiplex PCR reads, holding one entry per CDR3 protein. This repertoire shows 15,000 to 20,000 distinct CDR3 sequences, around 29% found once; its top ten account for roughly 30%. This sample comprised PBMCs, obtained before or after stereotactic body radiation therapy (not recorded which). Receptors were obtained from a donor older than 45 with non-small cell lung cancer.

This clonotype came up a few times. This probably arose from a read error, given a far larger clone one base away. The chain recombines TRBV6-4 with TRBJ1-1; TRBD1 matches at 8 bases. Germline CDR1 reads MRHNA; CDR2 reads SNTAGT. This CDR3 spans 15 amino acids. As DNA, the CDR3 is TGTGCCAGCAGTTACCTAACAGGGGGGTTCACTGAAACTTTCTTT. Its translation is CASSYLTGGFTETFF.

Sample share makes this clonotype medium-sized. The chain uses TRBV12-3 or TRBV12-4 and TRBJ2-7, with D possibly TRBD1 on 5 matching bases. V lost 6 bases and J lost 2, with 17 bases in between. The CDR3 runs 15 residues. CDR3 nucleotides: TGTGCCAGCAGCGCCAGCCCAGGGCGCCCCTACGAGCAGTACTTC. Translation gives CASSASPGRPYEQYF.

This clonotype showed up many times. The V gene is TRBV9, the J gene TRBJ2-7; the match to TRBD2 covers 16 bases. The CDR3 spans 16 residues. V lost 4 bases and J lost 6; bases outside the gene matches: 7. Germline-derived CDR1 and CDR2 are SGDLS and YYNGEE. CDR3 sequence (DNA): TGTGCCAGCAGCCCGGGACTAGCGGGAGGGTTCTCCGAGCAGTACTTC. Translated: CASSPGLAGGFSEQYF.

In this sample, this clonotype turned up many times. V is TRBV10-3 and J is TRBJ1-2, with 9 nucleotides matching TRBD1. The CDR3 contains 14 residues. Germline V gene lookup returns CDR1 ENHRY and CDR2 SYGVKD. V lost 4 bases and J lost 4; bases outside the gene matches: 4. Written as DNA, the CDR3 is TGTGCCATCAGTGCCGGGACAGGGATCTATGGCTACACCTTC. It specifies CAISAGTGIYGYTF.

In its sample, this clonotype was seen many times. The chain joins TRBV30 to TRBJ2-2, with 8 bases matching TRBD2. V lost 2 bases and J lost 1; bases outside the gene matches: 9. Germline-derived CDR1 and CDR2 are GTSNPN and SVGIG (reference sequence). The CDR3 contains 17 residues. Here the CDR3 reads CAWSSLAGNRNTGELFF. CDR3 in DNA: TGTGCCTGGAGTTCCCTAGCGGGCAATAGGAACACCGGGGAGCTGTTTTTT.

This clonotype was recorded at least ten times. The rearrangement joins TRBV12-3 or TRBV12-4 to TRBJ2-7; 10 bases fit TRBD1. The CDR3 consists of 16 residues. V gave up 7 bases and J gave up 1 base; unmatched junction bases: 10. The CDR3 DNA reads TGTGCCAGCACCCCGGGACAGGGGACAGCATCCTACGAGCAGTACTTC. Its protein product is CASTPGQGTASYEQYF.

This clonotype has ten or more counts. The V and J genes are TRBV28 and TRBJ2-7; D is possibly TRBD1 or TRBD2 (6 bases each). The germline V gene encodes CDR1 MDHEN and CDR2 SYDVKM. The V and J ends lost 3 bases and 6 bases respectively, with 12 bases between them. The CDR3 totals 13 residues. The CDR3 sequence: CASSFLGGGEQYF. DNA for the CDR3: TGTGCCAGCAGTTTTTTGGGGGGCGGCGAGCAGTACTTC.

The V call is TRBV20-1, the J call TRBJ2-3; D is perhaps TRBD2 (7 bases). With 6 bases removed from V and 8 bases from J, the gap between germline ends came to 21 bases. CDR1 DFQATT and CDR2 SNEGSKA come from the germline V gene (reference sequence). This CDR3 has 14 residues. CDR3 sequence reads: CSARGRGLVGTQYF. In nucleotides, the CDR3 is TGCAGTGCAAGGGGGAGGGGATTGGTCGGTACGCAGTATTTT.

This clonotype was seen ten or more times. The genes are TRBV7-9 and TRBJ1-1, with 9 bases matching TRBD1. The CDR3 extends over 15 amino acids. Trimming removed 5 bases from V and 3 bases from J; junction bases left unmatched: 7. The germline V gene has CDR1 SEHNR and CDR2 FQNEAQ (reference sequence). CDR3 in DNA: TGTGCCAGCAGCCCGTACAGGGGGCAAGACACTGAAGCTTTCTTT. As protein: CASSPYRGQDTEAFF.

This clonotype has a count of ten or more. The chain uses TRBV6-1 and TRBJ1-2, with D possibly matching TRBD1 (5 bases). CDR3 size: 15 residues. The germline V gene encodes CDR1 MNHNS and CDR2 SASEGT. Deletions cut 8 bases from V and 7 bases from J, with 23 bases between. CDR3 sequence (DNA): TGTGCCAGCTACGTCGGCAGGGAGTTCGTTGTTGGCTACACCTTC. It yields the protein CASYVGREFVVGYTF.

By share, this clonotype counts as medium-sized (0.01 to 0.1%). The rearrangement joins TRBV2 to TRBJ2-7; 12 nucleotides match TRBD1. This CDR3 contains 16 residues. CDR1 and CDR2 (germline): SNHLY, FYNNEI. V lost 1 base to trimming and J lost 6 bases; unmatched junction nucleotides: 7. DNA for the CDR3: TGTGCCAGCAGTGAAGATTTTGGGACAGGGGGCTCCGAGCAGTACTTC. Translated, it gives CASSEDFGTGGSEQYF.